This T cell receptor beta chain was observed in a study of cytomegalovirus exposure and HLA in healthy donors. Findings and limits, study-wide: Listed as cytomegalovirus-associated were about 160 TCR beta chains. For most TCR beta V segments, an earlier analysis put the productive rate at about 90% or about 30% of the time. In a later analysis, TCR beta V- and J-gene trimming was associated with a missense DCLRE1C variant.

Use of 60 Vbeta and 13 Jbeta primers characterized the PCR. Only in-frame clones appear in the TCRdb table, and some are missing; sequencing was by immunoSEQ multiplex PCR. The sample records about 190,000 clones, around 73% being singletons. In regard to this clone: Its antigen is not identified.

Material: PBMCs. The sequence came from a woman aged 25-40 years in good health and CMV-seropositive.

The CDR3: CASSGGTGGEQYF. CDR3 nucleotide sequence: TGTGCCAGCAGCGGGGGGACCGGGGGCGAGCAGTACTTC. V gene TRBV2 combines with J gene TRBJ2-7; 7 nucleotides agree with TRBD2. CDR3 length equals 13 residues. J gave up 6 bases and V 6 bases, and 8 bases lay outside the gene matches. The V gene's germline CDR1 is SNHLY and CDR2 FYNNEI.